This TCR beta chain was recorded in a study of Ad26.COV2.S vaccination and SARS-CoV-2 variants. Study at large: The COV1001 Ad26.COV2.S trial arm included the donor.

This clone was seen just once. V shed 5 bases, J shed 4 bases, and the junction held 6 bases outside the gene matches. Germline CDR1 MDHEN, CDR2 SYDVKM. The CDR3 loop spans 15 amino acids. Treatment of the sample: around 19 received Ad26.COV2.S at low or high dose, single or two shots; about 5 received placebo; per-sample allocation not given. Samples analyzed were those drawn on day 63 after the first vaccine or placebo injection. Assay used: immunoSEQ multiplex PCR; TCRdb lists only in-frame clones, some missing. The profile covers 410,000 or so clones, with approximately 92% appearing a single time and less than 15% taken by the ten largest.

V and J are TRBV28 and TRBJ2-3; 10 positions agree with TRBD1. Sequenced here: peripheral blood, sampled in a trial of Ad26.COV2.S vaccine versus placebo. The TCR sequence derives from a person aged 18-60 years who received the Ad26.COV2.S COVID-19 vaccine or a placebo. The CDR3, as DNA: TGTGCCAGCAGTAGCGCCGGGACAGGGGCAGATACGCAGTATTTT. It codes for CASSSAGTGADTQYF.